The clone carrying this TCR beta chain was counted between two and nine times. The antigen remains unidentified. The source of the sample is a study of identical twins. Study results and caveats: For monozygotic twins, models underestimated out-of-frame TCR alpha sharing.

Donors uniformly comprised healthy Caucasians. The CDR3 has 14 residues. Trimming left V 6 bases short and J 0 bases short, with 12 bases between. In TCRdb, the 5' RACE reads were re-called with MiXCR into one record per CDR3 protein. The table lists 1.5 million to 2 million distinct CDR3 sequences, less than 35% of them singletons, with approximately 0.29% in the top ten. This TCR was recovered from a newborn girl in good health. Input material: cord blood. The chain links TRBV12-3 or TRBV12-4 to TRBJ2-7; D gene unclear. This CDR3 reads CASRPTESSYEQYF. In DNA form, the CDR3 reads TGTGCCAGCAGACCAACGGAAAGCTCCTACGAGCAGTACTTC.